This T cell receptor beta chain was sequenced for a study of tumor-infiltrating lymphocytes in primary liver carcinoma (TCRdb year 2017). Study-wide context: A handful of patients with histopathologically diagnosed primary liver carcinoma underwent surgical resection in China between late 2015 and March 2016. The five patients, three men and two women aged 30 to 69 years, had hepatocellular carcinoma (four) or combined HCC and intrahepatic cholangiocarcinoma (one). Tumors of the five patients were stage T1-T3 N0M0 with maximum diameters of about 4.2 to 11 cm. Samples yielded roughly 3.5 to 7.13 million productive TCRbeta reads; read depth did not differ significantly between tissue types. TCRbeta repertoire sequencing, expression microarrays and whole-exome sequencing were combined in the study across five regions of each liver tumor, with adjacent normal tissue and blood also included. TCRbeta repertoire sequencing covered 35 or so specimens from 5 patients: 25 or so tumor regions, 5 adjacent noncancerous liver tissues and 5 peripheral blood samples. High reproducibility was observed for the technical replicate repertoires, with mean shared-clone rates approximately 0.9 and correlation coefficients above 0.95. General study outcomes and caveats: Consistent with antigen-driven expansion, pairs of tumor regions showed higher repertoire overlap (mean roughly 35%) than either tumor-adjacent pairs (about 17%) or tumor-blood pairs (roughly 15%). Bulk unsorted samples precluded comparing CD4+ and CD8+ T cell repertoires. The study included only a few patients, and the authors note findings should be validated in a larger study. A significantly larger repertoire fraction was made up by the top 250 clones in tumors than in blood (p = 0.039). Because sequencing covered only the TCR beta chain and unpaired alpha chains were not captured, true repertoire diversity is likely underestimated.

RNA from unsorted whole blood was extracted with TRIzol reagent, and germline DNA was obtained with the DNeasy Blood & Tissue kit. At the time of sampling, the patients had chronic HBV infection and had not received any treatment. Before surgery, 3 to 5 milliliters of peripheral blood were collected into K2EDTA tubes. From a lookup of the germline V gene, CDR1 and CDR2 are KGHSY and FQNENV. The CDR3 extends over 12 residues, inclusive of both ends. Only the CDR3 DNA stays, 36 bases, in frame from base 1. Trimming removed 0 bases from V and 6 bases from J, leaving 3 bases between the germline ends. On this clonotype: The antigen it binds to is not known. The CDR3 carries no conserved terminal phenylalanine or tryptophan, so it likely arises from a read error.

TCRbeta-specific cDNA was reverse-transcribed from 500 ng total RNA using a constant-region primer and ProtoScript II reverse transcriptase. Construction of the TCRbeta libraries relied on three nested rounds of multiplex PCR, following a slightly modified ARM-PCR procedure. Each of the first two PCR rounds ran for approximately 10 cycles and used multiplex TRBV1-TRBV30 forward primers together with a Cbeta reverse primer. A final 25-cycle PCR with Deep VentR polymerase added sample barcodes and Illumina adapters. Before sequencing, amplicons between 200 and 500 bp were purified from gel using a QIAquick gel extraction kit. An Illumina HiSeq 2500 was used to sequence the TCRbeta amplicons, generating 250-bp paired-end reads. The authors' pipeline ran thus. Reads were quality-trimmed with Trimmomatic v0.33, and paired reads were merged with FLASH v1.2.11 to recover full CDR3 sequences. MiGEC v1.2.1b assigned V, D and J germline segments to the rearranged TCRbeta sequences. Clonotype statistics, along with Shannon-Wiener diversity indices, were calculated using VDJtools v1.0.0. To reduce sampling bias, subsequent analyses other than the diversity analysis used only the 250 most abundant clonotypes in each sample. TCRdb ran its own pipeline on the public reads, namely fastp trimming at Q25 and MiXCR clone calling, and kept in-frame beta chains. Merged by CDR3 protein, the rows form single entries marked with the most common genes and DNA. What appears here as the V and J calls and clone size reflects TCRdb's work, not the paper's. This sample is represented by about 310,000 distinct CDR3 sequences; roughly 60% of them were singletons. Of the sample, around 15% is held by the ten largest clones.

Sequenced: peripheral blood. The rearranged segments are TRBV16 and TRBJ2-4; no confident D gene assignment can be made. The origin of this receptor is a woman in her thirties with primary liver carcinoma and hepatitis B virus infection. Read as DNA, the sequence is TGTGCCAGCAGCCAATCCGTAAACATTCAGTACTCC. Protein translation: CASSQSVNIQYS.